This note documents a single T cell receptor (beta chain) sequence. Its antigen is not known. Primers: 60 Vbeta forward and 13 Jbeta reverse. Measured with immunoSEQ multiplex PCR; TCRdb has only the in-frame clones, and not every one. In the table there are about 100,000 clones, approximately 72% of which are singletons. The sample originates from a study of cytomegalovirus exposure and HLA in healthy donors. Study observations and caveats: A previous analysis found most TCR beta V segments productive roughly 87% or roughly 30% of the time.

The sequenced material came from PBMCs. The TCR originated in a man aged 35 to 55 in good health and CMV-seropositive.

CDR3 loop: CASSYRQSSTNEKLFF. DNA for the CDR3: TGTGCCAGCAGCTACCGACAGTCCTCAACTAATGAAAAACTGTTTTTT. This sequence joins TRBV5-6 and TRBJ1-4, with D perhaps TRBD1 (5 bases). Germline V lookup: CDR1 SGHDT, CDR2 YYEEEE. CDR3 length: 16 residues. The V end was cut by 3 bases, the J end by 0 bases, with 12 bases between.